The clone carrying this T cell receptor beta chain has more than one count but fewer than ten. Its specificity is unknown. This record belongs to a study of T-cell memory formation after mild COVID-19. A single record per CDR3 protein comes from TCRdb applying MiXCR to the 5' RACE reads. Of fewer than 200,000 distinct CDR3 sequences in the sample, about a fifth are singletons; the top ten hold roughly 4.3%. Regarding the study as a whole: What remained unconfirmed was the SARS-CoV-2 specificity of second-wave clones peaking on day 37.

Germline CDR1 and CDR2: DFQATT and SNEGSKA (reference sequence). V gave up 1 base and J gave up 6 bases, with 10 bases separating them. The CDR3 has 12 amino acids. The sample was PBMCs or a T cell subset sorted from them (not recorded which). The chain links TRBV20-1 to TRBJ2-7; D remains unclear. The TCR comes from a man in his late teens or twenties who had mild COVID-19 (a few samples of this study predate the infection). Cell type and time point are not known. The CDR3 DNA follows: TGCAGTGCTAGAGGTCGAGCGCCCGAGCAGTACTTC. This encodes CSARGRAPEQYF.